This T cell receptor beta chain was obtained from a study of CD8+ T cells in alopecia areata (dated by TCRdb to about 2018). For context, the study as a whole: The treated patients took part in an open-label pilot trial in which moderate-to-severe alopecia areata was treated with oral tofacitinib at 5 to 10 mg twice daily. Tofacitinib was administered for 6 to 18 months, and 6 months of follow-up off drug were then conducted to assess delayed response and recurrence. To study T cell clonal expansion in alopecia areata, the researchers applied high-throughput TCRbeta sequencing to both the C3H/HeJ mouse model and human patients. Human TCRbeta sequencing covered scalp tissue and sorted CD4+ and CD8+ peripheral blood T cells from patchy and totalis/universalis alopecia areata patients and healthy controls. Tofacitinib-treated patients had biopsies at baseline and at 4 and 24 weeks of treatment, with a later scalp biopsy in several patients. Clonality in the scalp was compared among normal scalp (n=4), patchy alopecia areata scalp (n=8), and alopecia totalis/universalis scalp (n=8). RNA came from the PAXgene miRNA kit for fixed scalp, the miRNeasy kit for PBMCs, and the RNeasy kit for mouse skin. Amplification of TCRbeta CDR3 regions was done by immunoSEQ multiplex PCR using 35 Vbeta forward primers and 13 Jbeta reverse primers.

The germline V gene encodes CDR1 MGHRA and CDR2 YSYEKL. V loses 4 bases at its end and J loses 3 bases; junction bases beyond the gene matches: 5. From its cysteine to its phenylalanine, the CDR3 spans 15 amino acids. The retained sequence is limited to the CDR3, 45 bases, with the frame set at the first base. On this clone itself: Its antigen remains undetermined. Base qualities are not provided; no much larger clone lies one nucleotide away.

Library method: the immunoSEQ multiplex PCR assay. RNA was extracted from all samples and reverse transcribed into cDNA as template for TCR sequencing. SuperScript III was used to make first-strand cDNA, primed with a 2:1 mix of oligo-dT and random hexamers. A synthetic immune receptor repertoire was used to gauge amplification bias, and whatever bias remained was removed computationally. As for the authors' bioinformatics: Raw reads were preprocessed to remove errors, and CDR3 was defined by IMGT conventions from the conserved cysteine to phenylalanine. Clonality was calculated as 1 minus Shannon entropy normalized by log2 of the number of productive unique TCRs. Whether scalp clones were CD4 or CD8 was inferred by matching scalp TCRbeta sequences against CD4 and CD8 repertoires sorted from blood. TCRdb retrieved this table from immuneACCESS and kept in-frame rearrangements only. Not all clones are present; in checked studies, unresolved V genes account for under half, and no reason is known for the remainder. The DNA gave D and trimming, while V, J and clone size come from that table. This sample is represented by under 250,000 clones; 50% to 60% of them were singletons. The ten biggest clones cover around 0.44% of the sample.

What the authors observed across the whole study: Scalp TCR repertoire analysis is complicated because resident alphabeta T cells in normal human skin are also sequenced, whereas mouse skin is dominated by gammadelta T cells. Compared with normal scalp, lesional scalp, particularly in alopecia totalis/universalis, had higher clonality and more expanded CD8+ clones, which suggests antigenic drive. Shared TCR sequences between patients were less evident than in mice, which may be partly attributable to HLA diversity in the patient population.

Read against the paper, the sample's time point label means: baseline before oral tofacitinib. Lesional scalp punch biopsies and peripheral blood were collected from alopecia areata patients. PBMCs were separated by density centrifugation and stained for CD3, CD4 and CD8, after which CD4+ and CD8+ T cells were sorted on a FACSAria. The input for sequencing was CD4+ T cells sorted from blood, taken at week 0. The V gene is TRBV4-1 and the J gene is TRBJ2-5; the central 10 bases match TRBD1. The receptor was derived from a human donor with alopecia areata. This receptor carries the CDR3 CASSRAGTGEETQYF. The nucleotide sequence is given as TGCGCCAGCAGCCGAGCCGGGACAGGGGAAGAGACCCAGTACTTC.